This record covers a single T cell receptor (beta chain). As processed by the authors: Using reference gene primer amplification, nucleated cell counts were estimated. The protocol was immunoSEQ multiplex PCR, while the TCRdb copy is restricted to in-frame clones and leaves out a portion. That table is the source of V, J and clone size, and D and trimming were worked out from the DNA. The sample lists roughly 40,000 clones, more than 75% seen once, with roughly a quarter in the top ten. This specimen belongs to a study of blood T cell repertoires in COVID-19. In the study overall: Donors in the United States, Italy and Spain gave samples during acute or convalescent COVID-19. Nucleic acid was either cDNA or gDNA, and it came from T cells, B-cell-depleted T cells, or PBMCs.

The CDR3 is 15 amino acids. The V segment lost 5 bases and the J segment 3 bases; nucleotides outside the gene matches: 6. Germline values: CDR1 SGHTA, CDR2 FQGNSA. Input material: peripheral blood. The clonotype comes from a man aged 80 or over with acute or convalescent COVID-19. The chain has TRBV7-2 and TRBJ2-3; 9 bases fit TRBD2. The CDR3 DNA reads as TGTGCCAGCAGCCTCTGGAGCGGGGGGACAGATACGCAGTATTTT. This sequence encodes CASSLWSGGTDTQYF.